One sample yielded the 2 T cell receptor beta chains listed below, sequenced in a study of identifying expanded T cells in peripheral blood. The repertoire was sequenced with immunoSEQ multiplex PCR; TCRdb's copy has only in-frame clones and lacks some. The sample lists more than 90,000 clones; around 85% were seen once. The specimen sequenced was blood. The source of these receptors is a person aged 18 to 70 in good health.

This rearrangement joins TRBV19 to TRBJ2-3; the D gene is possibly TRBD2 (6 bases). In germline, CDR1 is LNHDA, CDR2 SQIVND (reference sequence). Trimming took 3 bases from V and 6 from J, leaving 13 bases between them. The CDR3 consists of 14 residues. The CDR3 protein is CASSILGGYDTQYF. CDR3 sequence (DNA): TGTGCCAGTAGTATTTTAGGAGGGTATGATACGCAGTATTTT.

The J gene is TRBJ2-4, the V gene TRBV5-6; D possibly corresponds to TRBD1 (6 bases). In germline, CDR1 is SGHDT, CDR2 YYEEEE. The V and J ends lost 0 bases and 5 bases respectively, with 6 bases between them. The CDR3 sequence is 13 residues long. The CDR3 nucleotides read TGTGCCAGCAGCTTGGGACAGGAAAACATTCAGTACTTC. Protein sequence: CASSLGQENIQYF.